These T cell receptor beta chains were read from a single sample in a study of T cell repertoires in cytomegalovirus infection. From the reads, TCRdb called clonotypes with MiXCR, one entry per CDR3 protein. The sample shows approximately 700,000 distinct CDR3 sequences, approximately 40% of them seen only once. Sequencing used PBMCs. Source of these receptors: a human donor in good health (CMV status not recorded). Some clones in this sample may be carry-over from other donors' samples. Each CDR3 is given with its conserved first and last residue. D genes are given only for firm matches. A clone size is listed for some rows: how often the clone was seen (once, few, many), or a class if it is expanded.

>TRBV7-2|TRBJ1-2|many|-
CASSLARRGYTF
TGTGCCAGCAGCTTAGCGAGAAGGGGCTACACCTTC
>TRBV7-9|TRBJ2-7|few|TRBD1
CASSMGTGPEQYF
TGTGCCAGCAGCATGGGGACAGGCCCCGAGCAGTACTTC
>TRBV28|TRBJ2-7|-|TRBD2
CASSPSTSGRSEQYF
TGTGCCAGCAGCCCCTCGACTAGCGGGAGAAGCGAGCAGTACTTC
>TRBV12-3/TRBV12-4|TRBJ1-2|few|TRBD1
CASSIGQGYNYGYTF
TGTGCCAGCAGTATCGGACAGGGCTATAACTATGGCTACACCTTC
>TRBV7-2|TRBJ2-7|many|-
CASSLEGTYEQYF
TGTGCCAGCAGCTTAGAGGGTACCTACGAGCAGTACTTC
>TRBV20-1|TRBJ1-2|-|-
CSASELLINYGYTF
TGCAGTGCTAGCGAACTGCTAATAAACTATGGCTACACCTTC
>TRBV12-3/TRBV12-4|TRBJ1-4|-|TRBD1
CASSLTGTVTEKLFF
TGTGCCAGCAGCCTAACCGGGACAGTGACTGAAAAACTGTTTTTT
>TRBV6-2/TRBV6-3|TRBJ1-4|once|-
CASRPGVLGEKLFF
TGTGCCAGCCGCCCGGGAGTTCTCGGGGAAAAACTGTTTTTT
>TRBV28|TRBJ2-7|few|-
CASSSTGTGYEQYF
TGTGCCAGCAGTTCCACCGGGACTGGCTACGAGCAGTACTTC
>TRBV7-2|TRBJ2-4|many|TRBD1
CASSFWTGGLNIQYF
TGTGCCAGCAGCTTCTGGACAGGGGGTCTGAACATTCAGTACTTC
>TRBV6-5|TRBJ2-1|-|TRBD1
CASSYRGAGGNEQFF
TGTGCCAGCAGTTACCGTGGGGCAGGGGGTAATGAGCAGTTCTTC
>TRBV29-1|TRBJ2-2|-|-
CSSTRNTGELFF
TGCAGCTCCACAAGGAACACCGGGGAGCTGTTTTTT
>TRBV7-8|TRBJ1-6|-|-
CASSLDSYSPLHF
TGTGCCAGCAGCTTAGACAGTTATTCACCCCTCCACTTT
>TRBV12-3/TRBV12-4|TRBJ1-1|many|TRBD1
CASSPSQGGLMNTEAFF
TGTGCCAGCAGTCCCTCGCAAGGGGGCCTCATGAACACTGAAGCTTTCTTT
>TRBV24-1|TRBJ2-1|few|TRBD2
CATSDGSGRAYNEQFF
TGTGCCACCAGTGATGGTAGCGGGAGGGCCTACAATGAGCAGTTCTTC
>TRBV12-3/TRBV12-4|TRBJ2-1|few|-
CASTGGKAGGGNEQFF
TGTGCCAGCACTGGGGGGAAAGCCGGGGGTGGGAATGAGCAGTTCTTC
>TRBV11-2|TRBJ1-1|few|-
CASSLAWESTEAFF
TGTGCCAGCAGCTTAGCTTGGGAGAGCACTGAAGCTTTCTTT
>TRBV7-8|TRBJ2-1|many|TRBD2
CASSLVVGGRAWELDNEQFF
TGTGCCAGCAGCTTAGTGGTCGGCGGGAGGGCCTGGGAATTAGACAATGAGCAGTTCTTC
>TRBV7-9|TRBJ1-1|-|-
CASRPIRGTEAFF
TGTGCCAGCAGACCAATCAGGGGCACTGAAGCTTTCTTT
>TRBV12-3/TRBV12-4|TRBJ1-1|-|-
CASSLLRDGTEAFF
TGTGCCAGCAGTTTATTGAGGGACGGCACTGAAGCTTTCTTT
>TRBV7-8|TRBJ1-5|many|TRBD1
CASSLVFSGSDRGNQPQHF
TGTGCCAGCAGCTTAGTTTTTTCGGGATCAGACAGGGGCAATCAGCCCCAGCATTTT
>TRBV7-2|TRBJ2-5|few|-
CASSRSATQYF
TGTGCCAGCAGCCGATCGGCGACCCAGTACTTC
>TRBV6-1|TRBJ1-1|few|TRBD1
CASSSETGRLGTEAFF
TGTGCCAGCAGTTCCGAGACAGGGAGGTTGGGAACTGAAGCTTTCTTT
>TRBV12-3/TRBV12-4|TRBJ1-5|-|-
CATTSTAGYDQPQHF
TGTGCCACCACCTCAACGGCAGGGTACGATCAGCCCCAGCATTTT
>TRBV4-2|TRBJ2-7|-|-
CASSKALEGSVHF
TGTGCCAGCAGCAAAGCTCTTGAGGGATCGGTGCACTTC
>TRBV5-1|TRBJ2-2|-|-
CASSLAPGTSPGELFF
TGCGCCAGCAGCTTGGCGCCTGGGACGTCCCCCGGGGAGCTGTTTTTT
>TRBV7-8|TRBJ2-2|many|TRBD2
CASSLVGTSGELFF
TGTGCCAGCAGCTTAGTAGGGACTAGCGGGGAGCTGTTTTTT
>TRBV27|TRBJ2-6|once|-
CASSSRGSGANGLTF
TGTGCCAGCAGTTCTCGGGGATCTGGGGCCAACGGCCTGACTTTC